This T cell receptor (beta chain) is drawn from a study of CD8+ T cells in alopecia areata. Study details: Recipients were approximately 6-10-week-old female C3H/HeJ mice grafted with skin from roughly 6-13-month-old C3H/HeJ donors with spontaneous alopecia.

Trimming at V came to 3 bases and at J to 1 base, leaving 0 bases not matched to a gene. CDR1 is NSHNY and CDR2 is SYGAGN in the germline V gene. The CDR3 is 15 amino acids. Markers used for sorting pooled cutaneous lymph node cells were CD4, CD8alpha, NKG2D, NKG2ACE and others. Reverse transcribed after extraction, RNA yielded cDNA as the sequencing template. The repertoire was sequenced with immunoSEQ multiplex PCR; TCRdb's copy has only in-frame clones and lacks some. The sample is made up of over 250,000 clones, none counted only once. Note on this clone: Antigen: not known. Each gene name is a mouse one. The read terminates 3 residues before the CDR3 end, so the remaining end is supplied by the germline J gene.

Points from the study as a whole: The study found higher clonality in lesional than normal scalp, especially in alopecia totalis/universalis. Shared TCR sequences were less clear between patients than in mice, possibly partly from HLA diversity.

Sequencing was done on a sample of CD4+ T cells sorted from a lymph node. V and J are TRBV13-1 and TRBJ1-6; 8 bases map to TRBD1. TRBJ1-6 is classed as an ORF, of uncertain function. The TCR was taken from a C3H/HeJ mouse with alopecia areata. Mice of this strain are of MHC haplotype H2-k. CDR3 DNA (partial): TGTGCCAGCAGTGCAGGGGGCTCCTATAATTCGCCC. Its protein product is CASSAGGSYNSP. The CDR3 in full is CASSAGGSYNSPLYF.